Each of the 24 T cell receptor beta chains below was sequenced from the same sample in a study of T cells in Graves' hyperthyroidism and ophthalmopathy (dated by TCRdb to between 2018 and 2021). The protocol used for the library was multiplex PCR. The run used an Illumina HiSeq 2000. TCR beta CDR3 regions were amplified from RNA transcripts. The first round of RT-PCR for the TCR CDR3 was performed with the HTBI primer set and the Qiagen OneStep RT-PCR kit. TCRdb itself trimmed the public reads at Q25 with fastp, ran MiXCR and retained productive beta chains. Entries are consolidated by CDR3 protein sequence, retaining the most common genes and DNA. The sample table holds hundreds of thousands of distinct CDR3 sequences, of which approximately 14% were seen once. The biggest ten clones account for around an eighth of the sample. The sequencing sample was made of blood. These receptors came from a woman aged 45-60 years with Graves' ophthalmopathy.

This clonotype has only a few counts. The chain uses TRBV20-1 and TRBJ1-5, with unresolved D. In germline, CDR1 is DFQATT, CDR2 SNEGSKA (reference sequence). The CDR3 length is 15 residues. The V gene lost 1 base and the J gene lost 2 bases, with 12 bases spanning the gap. CDR3 loop: CSARAAWGGNQPQHF. CDR3 sequence (DNA): TGCAGTGCTAGAGCAGCATGGGGTGGCAATCAGCCCCAGCATTTT.

This clonotype was observed a few times. The gene calls are TRBV6-1 and TRBJ2-4; 9 bases line up with TRBD1. Trimming cost V 6 bases and J 5 bases; bases outside gene matches: 5. CDR1 is MNHNS, CDR2 SASEGT, per germline. This CDR3 region has 14 residues. The CDR3 nucleotides read TGTGCCAGCAGAGACACAGGGGGCGAAAACATTCAGTACTTC. This encodes CASRDTGGENIQYF.

This clonotype came up many times. This chain connects TRBV3-1 to TRBJ2-1; tentative D call: TRBD2 (5 bases). The CDR3 sequence is 13 residues long. V was cut by 1 base and J by 9 bases, with 10 bases left in between. Looked up from germline, CDR1 is LGHDT and CDR2 is YNNKEL (reference sequence). The CDR3 here is CASSQVSGSEQFF. The CDR3 bases are TGTGCCAGCAGCCAAGTAAGTGGGAGTGAGCAGTTCTTC.

The CDR3 loop is CATRYPGNTIYF. CDR3 nucleotide sequence: TGTGCCACCCGTTACCCCGGAAACACCATATATTTT. The chain uses TRBV28 and TRBJ1-3; D uncertain. The CDR3 spans 12 residues. The V end was cut by 10 bases, the J end by 4 bases, with 11 bases between. The germline gives CDR1 MDHEN, CDR2 SYDVKM.

This clonotype was picked up many times. V and J are TRBV20-1 and TRBJ2-1; D ambiguous. V was trimmed by 3 bases and J by 7 bases, leaving 4 bases between them. This CDR3 spans 10 amino acids. CDR1 and CDR2 (germline): DFQATT, SNEGSKA (reference sequence). The CDR3 reads CSASKNEQFF. In nucleotides, the CDR3 is TGCAGTGCTAGCAAGAATGAGCAGTTCTTC.

The sample holds many counts of this clonotype. V and J are TRBV28 and TRBJ2-3, with a possible D match to TRBD2 (6 bases). V was shortened by 2 bases and J by 3 bases, with 15 bases between the two germline ends. This CDR3 spans 16 amino acids. CDR1 and CDR2 from the germline V gene are MDHEN and SYDVKM. CDR3 coding DNA: TGTGCCAGCAGTTTAGGAGCCACGGGAGCAACAGATACGCAGTATTTT. Protein sequence: CASSLGATGATDTQYF.

This sequence joins TRBV14 and TRBJ2-1, with 7 bases aligning to TRBD2. Germline values: CDR1 SGHDN, CDR2 FVKESK. Losses at the gene ends were 5 bases for V and 6 bases for J; bases not matched to a gene: 4. The CDR3 is made up of 13 amino acids. The CDR3 nucleotides read TGTGCCAGCAGCTCCTCGGGGGGCAATGAGCAGTTCTTC. Residues: CASSSSGGNEQFF. The whole variable domain, filled in from reference TRBV14 and TRBJ2-1, reads EAGVTQFPSHSVIEKGQTVTLRCDPISGHDNLYWYRRVMGKEIKFLLHFVKESKQDESGMPNNRFLAERTGGTYSTLKVQPAELEDSGVYFCASSSSGGNEQFFGPGTRLTVL.

This clonotype has at least ten counts. The gene calls are TRBV20-1 and TRBJ2-1; 13 bases map to TRBD2. Germline V gene data show CDR1 as DFQATT and CDR2 as SNEGSKA (reference sequence). CDR3 length: 16 amino acids. V shed 4 bases and J 2 bases; nucleotides not matched to a gene: 5. The CDR3 sequence: CSATLAGGSTYNEQFF. The DNA for the CDR3 is TGCAGTGCTACACTAGCGGGAGGGTCTACCTACAATGAGCAGTTCTTC.

This clonotype was observed at least ten times. The chain employs TRBV27 and TRBJ2-7; D perhaps matches TRBD1 (6 bases). Trimming took off 3 bases at V and 2 bases at J, with 11 bases between the two ends. Germline CDR1 is MNHEY and CDR2 is SMNVEV (reference sequence). This CDR3 comprises 14 residues. DNA of the CDR3: TGTGCCAGCAGTTTTGAACAGGGAACCTACGAGCAGTACTTC. Its protein product is CASSFEQGTYEQYF.

This clonotype has at least ten counts. The CDR3 loop reads CASSEGTSNTEAFF. DNA for the CDR3: TGTGCCAGCAGCGAAGGGACTTCGAACACTGAAGCTTTCTTT. The chain recombines TRBV7-8 with TRBJ1-1; possibly TRBD1 for D (5 bases). This CDR3 comprises 14 residues. Germline-derived CDR1 and CDR2 are SGHVS and FQNEAQ. V was clipped by 5 bases and J by 1 base, with 11 bases between them.

This clonotype has at least ten counts. The CDR3 DNA follows: TGTGCCAGCAGCTTAGACAGGGCGGGAGTATACGAGCAGTACTTC. Encoded protein: CASSLDRAGVYEQYF. The chain couples TRBV7-2 to TRBJ2-7, with D tentatively TRBD2 (7 bases). Germline V gene lookup returns CDR1 SGHTA and CDR2 FQGNSA. The CDR3 extends over 15 amino acids. Deletions cut 1 base from V and 4 bases from J, with 14 bases between.

This clonotype was seen ten or more times. This sequence joins TRBV7-8 and TRBJ2-7; TRBD2 matches at 10 bases. CDR1 and CDR2 from the germline V gene are SGHVS and FQNEAQ. V dropped 5 bases and J dropped 4; count of bases not matched to a gene: 5. CDR3 length: 14 amino acids. The CDR3 sequence: CASSPGTSAYEQYF. CDR3 sequence (DNA): TGTGCCAGCAGCCCCGGGACTAGCGCGTACGAGCAGTACTTC.

The V and J genes are TRBV6-1 and TRBJ2-7; TRBD1 is a possible D gene (5 bases). The CDR3 runs to 13 residues. Germline loops: CDR1 MNHNS, CDR2 SASEGT. V was pared by 5 bases and J by 3 bases, with 11 bases between. The CDR3 DNA reads TGTGCCAGCAGTCACACAGGAAACTACGAGCAGTACTTC. Protein product: CASSHTGNYEQYF.

The table lists this clonotype with many counts. The J gene is TRBJ2-1, the V gene TRBV11-2; D not resolved. Germline V gene sequence: CDR1 SGHAT, CDR2 FQNNGV. The CDR3 is made up of 12 amino acids. Trimming shortened V by 7 bases and J by 5 bases, and 9 bases separated the two germline ends. CDR3 amino acids: CASTNLNNEQFF. In DNA, the CDR3 is TGTGCCAGCACCAACCTAAACAATGAGCAGTTCTTC.

This clonotype was detected a few times. A much larger clone lies a single base off, so this may be a read error. The CDR3 carries no conserved terminal phenylalanine or tryptophan, so it likely arises from a read error. Here the CDR3 DNA reads TGTGCCAGCTCACCCAACCAGCAGAACACCGGGGAGCTGTTTTCT. It codes for CASSPNQQNTGELFS. The chain recombines TRBV18 with TRBJ2-2; D is uncertain. Germline V gene data show CDR1 as KGHSH and CDR2 as LQKENI. Trimming pared 3 bases from V and 1 base from J, leaving 9 bases between. The CDR3 is made up of 15 amino acids.

This clonotype has only a few counts. The rearrangement uses TRBV6-1 and TRBJ2-3; D is uncertain. CDR3 length equals 8 residues. V dropped 10 bases and J dropped 11 bases, with 7 bases sitting between them. From germline, CDR1 is MNHNS and CDR2 SASEGT. CDR3 bases: TGTGCCACCCAAAGGCAGTATTTT. It codes for CATQRQYF.

The rearrangement uses TRBV4-1 and TRBJ2-3, with no clear D. Trimming took off 6 bases at V and 4 bases at J, with 14 bases between the two ends. The germline V gene has CDR1 MGHRA and CDR2 YSYEKL. The CDR3 runs to 14 residues. The CDR3 DNA is TGCGCCAGCAGTACCTTCCGACGCGCAGATACGCAGTATTTT. Translated, it gives CASSTFRRADTQYF.

A few counts support this clonotype. The J gene is TRBJ2-3, the V gene TRBV6-1, with 12 bases fitting TRBD1. The V gene end was trimmed by 0 bases and the J gene end by 5 bases; junction bases not matched to a gene: 6. The CDR3 is made up of 17 amino acids. CDR1 and CDR2 from the germline V gene are MNHNS and SASEGT. This chain's CDR3 is CASSEAWDRGHGDTQYF. In nucleotides, the CDR3 is TGTGCCAGCAGTGAAGCTTGGGACAGGGGGCATGGAGATACGCAGTATTTT.

This sequence joins TRBV19 and TRBJ2-5, with 15 bases identical to TRBD2. J was trimmed by 1 base and V by 4 bases; bases with no gene match: 7. The CDR3 consists of 18 residues. The germline V gene encodes CDR1 LNHDA and CDR2 SQIVND (reference sequence). This CDR3 is CASSTGLAGGRGQETQYF. The CDR3 coding sequence is TGTGCCAGTAGTACGGGACTAGCGGGAGGAAGGGGCCAAGAGACCCAGTACTTC.

The J gene is TRBJ1-1, the V gene TRBV27; D is possibly TRBD1 (6 bases). The germline gives CDR1 MNHEY, CDR2 SMNVEV (reference sequence). V shed 6 bases and J shed 3 bases, with 14 bases lying between them. The CDR3 has 14 amino acids. CDR3 region: CASRGAWADTEAFF. The CDR3 nucleotides read TGTGCCAGCAGGGGGGCGTGGGCGGACACTGAAGCTTTCTTT.

This clonotype was observed many times. V usage is TRBV10-3 and J usage is TRBJ2-1, with unresolved D. V lost 3 bases and J lost 15, with 18 bases in between. This CDR3 has 13 residues. The germline gives CDR1 ENHRY, CDR2 SYGVKD. CDR3 bases: TGTGCCATCAGTGACCCGGTTGGAGAGACGCTGTTCTTC. Translation: CAISDPVGETLFF.

V is TRBV12-3 or TRBV12-4 and J is TRBJ2-1; tentatively, D is TRBD2 (6 bases). There are 15 residues in the CDR3. Trimming pared 7 bases from V and 1 base from J, leaving 14 bases between. For the CDR3, the DNA is TGTGCCAGCAACAAACCGGGGGAGTCCTACAATGAGCAGTTCTTC. Translated, it gives CASNKPGESYNEQFF.

Details on this clonotype: A much larger clone lies one base from this, so it may be a read error. The chain couples TRBV5-1 to TRBJ1-1; D may be TRBD1 (5 bases). This CDR3 has 13 residues. Germline lookup yields CDR1 SGHRS and CDR2 YFSETQ. Trimming stripped 2 bases from V and 6 bases from J, with 11 bases between. CDR3 protein: CASSLEQVAEAFF. CDR3 sequence (DNA): TGCGCCAGCAGCTTAGAACAGGTCGCTGAAGCTTTCTTT.

This clonotype appeared a few times. The rearrangement uses TRBV6-1 and TRBJ2-3; D is unresolved. The CDR3 contains 11 residues. Germline V gives CDR1 MNHNS, CDR2 SASEGT. Trimming left V 6 bases short and J 8 bases short, with 9 bases between. CDR3 sequence: CASRQLGTQYF. Written as DNA, the CDR3 is TGTGCCAGCAGACAGTTAGGTACGCAGTATTTT.